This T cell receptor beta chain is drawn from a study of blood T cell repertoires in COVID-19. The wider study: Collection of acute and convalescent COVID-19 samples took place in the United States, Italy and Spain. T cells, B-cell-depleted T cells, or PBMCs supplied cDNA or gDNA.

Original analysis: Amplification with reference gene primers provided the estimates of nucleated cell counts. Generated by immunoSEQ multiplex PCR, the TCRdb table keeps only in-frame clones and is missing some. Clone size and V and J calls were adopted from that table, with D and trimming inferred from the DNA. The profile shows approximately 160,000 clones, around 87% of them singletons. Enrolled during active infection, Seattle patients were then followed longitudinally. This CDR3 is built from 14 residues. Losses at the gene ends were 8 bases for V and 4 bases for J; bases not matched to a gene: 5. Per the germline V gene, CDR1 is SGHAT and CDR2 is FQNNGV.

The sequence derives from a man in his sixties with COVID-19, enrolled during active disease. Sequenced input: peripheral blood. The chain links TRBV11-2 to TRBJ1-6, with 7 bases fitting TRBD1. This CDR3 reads CASRRDSYNSPLHF. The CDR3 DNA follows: TGTGCCAGCCGCCGGGACAGTTATAATTCACCCCTCCACTTT. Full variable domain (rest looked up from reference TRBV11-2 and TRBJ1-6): EAGVAQSPRYKIIEKRQSVAFWCNPISGHATLYWYQQILGQGPKLLIQFQNNGVVDDSQLPKDRFSAERLKGVDSTLKIQPAKLEDSAVYLCASRRDSYNSPLHFGNGTRLTVT.